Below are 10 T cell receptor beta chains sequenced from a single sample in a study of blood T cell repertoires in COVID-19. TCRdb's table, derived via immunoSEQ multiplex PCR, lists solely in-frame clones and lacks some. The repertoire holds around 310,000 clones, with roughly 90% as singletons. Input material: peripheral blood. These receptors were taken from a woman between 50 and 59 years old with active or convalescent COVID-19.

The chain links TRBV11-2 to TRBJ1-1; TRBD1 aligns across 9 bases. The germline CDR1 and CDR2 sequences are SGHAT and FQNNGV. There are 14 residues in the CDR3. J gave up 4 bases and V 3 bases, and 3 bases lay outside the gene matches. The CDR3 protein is CASSLGTGPTEAFF. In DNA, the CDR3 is TGTGCCAGCAGCTTGGGGACAGGGCCCACTGAAGCTTTCTTT. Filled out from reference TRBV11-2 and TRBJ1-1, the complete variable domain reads EAGVAQSPRYKIIEKRQSVAFWCNPISGHATLYWYQQILGQGPKLLIQFQNNGVVDDSQLPKDRFSAERLKGVDSTLKIQPAKLEDSAVYLCASSLGTGPTEAFFGQGTRLTVV.

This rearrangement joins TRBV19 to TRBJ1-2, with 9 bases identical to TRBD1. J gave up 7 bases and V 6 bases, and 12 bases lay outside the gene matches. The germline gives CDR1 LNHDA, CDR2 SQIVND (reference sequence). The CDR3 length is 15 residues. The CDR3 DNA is TGTGCCAGTAGCCTCCGGGACAGGGTATTTATTGGCTACACCTTC. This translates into CASSLRDRVFIGYTF.

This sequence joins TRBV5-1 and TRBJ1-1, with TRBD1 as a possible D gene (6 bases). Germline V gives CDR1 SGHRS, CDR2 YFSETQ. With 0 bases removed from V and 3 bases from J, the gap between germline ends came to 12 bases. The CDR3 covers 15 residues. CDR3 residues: CASSLGDHRDTEAFF. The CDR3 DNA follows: TGCGCCAGCAGCTTGGGCGACCACAGGGACACTGAAGCTTTCTTT.

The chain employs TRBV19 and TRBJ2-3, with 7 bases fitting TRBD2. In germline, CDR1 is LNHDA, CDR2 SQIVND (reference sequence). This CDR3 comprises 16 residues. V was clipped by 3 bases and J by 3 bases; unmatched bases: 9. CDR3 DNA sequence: TGTGCCAGTAGTATCGTGTGGCGGGGGTGGACAGATACGCAGTATTTT. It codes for CASSIVWRGWTDTQYF.

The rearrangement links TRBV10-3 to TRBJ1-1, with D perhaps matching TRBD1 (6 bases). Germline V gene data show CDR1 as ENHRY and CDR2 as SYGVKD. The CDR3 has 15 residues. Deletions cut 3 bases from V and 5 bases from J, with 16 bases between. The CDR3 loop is CAISDPYRVETEAFF. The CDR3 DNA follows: TGTGCCATCAGTGATCCTTACAGGGTGGAAACTGAAGCTTTCTTT.

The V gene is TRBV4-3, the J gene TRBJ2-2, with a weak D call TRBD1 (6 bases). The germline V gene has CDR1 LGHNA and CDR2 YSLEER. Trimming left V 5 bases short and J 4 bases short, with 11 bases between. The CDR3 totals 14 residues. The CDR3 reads CASSIYRVTGELFF. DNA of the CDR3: TGCGCCAGCAGCATCTACAGGGTCACCGGGGAGCTGTTTTTT.

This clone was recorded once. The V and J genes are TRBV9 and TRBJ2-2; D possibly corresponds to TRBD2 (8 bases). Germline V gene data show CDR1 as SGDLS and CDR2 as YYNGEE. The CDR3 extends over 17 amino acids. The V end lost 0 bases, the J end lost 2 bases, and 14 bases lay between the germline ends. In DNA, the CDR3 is TGTGCCAGCAGCGTAGCGGGGGGGACAGTCAACACCGGGGAGCTGTTTTTT. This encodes CASSVAGGTVNTGELFF.

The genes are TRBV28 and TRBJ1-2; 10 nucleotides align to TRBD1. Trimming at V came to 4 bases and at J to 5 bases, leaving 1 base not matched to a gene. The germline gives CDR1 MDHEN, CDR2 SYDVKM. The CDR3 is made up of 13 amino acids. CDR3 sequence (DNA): TGTGCCAGCAGTTGGGACAGGGGATATGGCTACACCTTC. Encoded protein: CASSWDRGYGYTF.

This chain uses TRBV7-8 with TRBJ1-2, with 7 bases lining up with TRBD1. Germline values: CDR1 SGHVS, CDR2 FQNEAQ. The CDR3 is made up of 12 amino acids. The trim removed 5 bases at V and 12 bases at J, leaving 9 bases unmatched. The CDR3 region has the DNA TGTGCCAGCAGCCCTAGACAGGGACAACACACCTTC. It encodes CASSPRQGQHTF.

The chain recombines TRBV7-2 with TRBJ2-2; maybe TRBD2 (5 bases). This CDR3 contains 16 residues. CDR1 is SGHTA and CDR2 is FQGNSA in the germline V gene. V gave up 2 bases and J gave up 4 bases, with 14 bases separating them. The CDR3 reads CASSLRALTITGELFF. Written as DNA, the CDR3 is TGTGCCAGCAGCTTACGAGCGCTGACTATCACCGGGGAGCTGTTTTTT. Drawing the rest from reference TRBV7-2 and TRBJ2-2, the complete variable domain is GAGVSQSPSNKVTEKGKDVELRCDPISGHTALYWYRQSLGQGLEFLIYFQGNSAPDKSGLPSDRFSAERTGGSVSTLTIQRTQQEDSAVYLCASSLRALTITGELFFGEGSRLTVL.